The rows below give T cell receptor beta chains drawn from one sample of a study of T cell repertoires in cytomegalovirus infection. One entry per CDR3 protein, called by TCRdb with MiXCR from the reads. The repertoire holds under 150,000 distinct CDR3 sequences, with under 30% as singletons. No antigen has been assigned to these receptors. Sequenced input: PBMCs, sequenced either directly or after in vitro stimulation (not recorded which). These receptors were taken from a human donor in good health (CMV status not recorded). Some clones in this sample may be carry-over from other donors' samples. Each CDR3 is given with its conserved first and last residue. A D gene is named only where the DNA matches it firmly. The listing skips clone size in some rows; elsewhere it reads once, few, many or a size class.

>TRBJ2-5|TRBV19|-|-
TGTGCCAGCAGCTCACAACGGGGTCAAGAGACCCAGTACTTC
CASSSQRGQETQYF
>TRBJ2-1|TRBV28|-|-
TGTGCCAGCAGTCAATGGGACCTTAGCTCCTACAATGAGCAGTTCTTC
CASSQWDLSSYNEQFF
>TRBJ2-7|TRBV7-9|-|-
TGTGCCAGCAGCTTACAGGAGGGTGGCTACGAGCAGTACTTC
CASSLQEGGYEQYF
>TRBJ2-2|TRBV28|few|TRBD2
TGTGCCACCGTTAGCGGGAGCGTCAGTCCGACCGGGGAGCTGTTTTTT
CATVSGSVSPTGELFF
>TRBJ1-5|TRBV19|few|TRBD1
TGTGCCAGTAGTACCGGGACAGGGGACAATCAGCCCCAGCATTTT
CASSTGTGDNQPQHF
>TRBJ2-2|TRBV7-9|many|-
TGTGCCAGCAGCGGCACTAGACGGGACACCGGGGAGCTGTTTTTT
CASSGTRRDTGELFF
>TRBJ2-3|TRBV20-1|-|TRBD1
TGCAGTGCTTCCGGGACAGGGCGAGTCGCAGATACGCAGTATTTT
CSASGTGRVADTQYF
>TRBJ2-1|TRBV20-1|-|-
TGCAGTGCTAGAGTGGCGGGAACGGGGAATGAGCAGTTCTTC
CSARVAGTGNEQFF
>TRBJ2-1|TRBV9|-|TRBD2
TGTGCCAGCAGCGTAGGGATTAGCGGGAGTCGGAGCTCCTACAATGAGCAGTTCTTC
CASSVGISGSRSSYNEQFF
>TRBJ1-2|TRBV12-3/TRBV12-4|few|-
TGTGCCAGCAGTTTAAAGGGAACCTTCTATGGCTACACCTTC
CASSLKGTFYGYTF
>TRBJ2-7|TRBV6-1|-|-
TGTGCCAGCAGTGAAATCGCGCGGATACCAAACTACGAGCAGTACTTC
CASSEIARIPNYEQYF
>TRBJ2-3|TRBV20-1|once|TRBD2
TGCAGTGCTCAAGCGGGAGTCACAGATACGCAGTATTTT
CSAQAGVTDTQYF
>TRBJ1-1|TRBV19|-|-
TGTGCCAGTAGTATAGATAGAAGTGAAGCTTTCTTT
CASSIDRSEAFF
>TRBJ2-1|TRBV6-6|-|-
TGTGCCAGCAGTTACGGAATCCTCTTAAATGAGCAGTTCTTC
CASSYGILLNEQFF
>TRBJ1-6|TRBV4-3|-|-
TGCGCCAGCAGCCGAAACCTCGTTGGGTTGGTTAATTCACCCCTCCACTTT
CASSRNLVGLVNSPLHF
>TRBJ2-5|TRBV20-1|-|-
TGCAGTGCTAGACCTCCAGCGCGGGGGCTGGAGACCCAGTACTTC
CSARPPARGLETQYF
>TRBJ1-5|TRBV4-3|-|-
TGCGCCAGCAGCCAAACCGGGGCCGGCAATCAGCCCCAGCATTTT
CASSQTGAGNQPQHF
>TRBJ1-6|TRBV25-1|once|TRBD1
TGTGCCAGCAGTGCGACGACAGGGCGATCCTATAATTCACCCCTCCACTTT
CASSATTGRSYNSPLHF
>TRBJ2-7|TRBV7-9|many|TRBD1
TGTGCCAGCAGCTTGGGGACAGTCTTCGACGAGCAGTACTTC
CASSLGTVFDEQYF
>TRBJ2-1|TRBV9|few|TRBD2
TGTGCCAGCAGCGCCGGACTAGCGGGAGAAGTTGGAGAGCAGTTCTTC
CASSAGLAGEVGEQFF
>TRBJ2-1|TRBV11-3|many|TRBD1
TGTGCCAGCAGCCCGCACCGACAGGGTTCCTACAATGAGCAGTTCTTC
CASSPHRQGSYNEQFF
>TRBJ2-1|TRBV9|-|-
TGTGCCAGCAGCCCGCTCACTACCGGGACGACATACGATGAGCAGTTCTTC
CASSPLTTGTTYDEQFF
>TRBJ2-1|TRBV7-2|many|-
TGTGCCAGCGGCGTGAGCTCCTACAATGAGCAGTTCTTC
CASGVSSYNEQFF
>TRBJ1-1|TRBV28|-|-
TGTGCCAGCAGTGAGGCCGCACTCCTCCCCATGAACACTGAAGCTTTCTTT
CASSEAALLPMNTEAFF
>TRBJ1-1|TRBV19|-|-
TGTGCCAGTACCGCCGGACAGATGAACACTGAAGCTTTCTTT
CASTAGQMNTEAFF